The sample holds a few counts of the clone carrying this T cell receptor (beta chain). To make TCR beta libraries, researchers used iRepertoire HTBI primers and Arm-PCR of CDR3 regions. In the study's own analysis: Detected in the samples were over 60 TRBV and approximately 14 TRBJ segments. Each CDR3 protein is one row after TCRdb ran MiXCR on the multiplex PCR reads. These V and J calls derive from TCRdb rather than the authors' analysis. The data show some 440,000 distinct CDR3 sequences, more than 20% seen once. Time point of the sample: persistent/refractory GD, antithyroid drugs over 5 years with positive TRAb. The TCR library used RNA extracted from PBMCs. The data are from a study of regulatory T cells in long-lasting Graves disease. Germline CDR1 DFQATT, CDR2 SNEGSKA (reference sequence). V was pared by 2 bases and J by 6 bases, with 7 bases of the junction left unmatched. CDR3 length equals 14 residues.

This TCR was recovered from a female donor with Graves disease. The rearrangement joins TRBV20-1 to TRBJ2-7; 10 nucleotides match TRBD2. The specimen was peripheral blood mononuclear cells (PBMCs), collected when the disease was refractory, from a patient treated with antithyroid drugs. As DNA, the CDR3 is TGCAGTGCTAGACGGCTAGCGGGAGTTAGCGAGCAGTACTTC. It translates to CSARRLAGVSEQYF.